This TCR beta chain was sequenced in a study of CD8 T cells in ankylosing spondylitis. General study points: According to the report, clones linked to the disease were significantly enriched in matched synovial fluid samples taken from ankylosing spondylitis patients. There was a TCR beta motif, made of eight highly homologous variants, that appeared characteristic of ankylosing spondylitis blood.

V trimming: 4 bases; J trimming: 8 bases; junction bases outside the gene matches: 18. The germline gives CDR1 ENHRY, CDR2 SYGVKD. The CDR3 length is 17 residues. TCRdb recomputed calls from the 5' RACE reads with MiXCR, one row per CDR3 protein. The table shows around 100,000 distinct CDR3 sequences, with under 30% occurring only once. Details on this clonotype: Its antigen is not identified. A much larger clone differs by one base, so this may be a read error.

The sequence was collected from a male donor with ankylosing spondylitis. Input material: synovial fluid, either unsorted or a sorted T cell fraction (not recorded which). V and J are TRBV10-3 and TRBJ1-2; 8 nucleotides line up with TRBD1. CDR3 sequence (DNA): TGTGCCATCAGTGTGCCGACAGGGGAGGGGATTTTAGGAGGCTACACCTTC. Translation gives CAISVPTGEGILGGYTF.